What follows are 18 T cell receptor beta chains derived from one specimen sequenced in a study of T cell responses to AZD1222 COVID-19 vaccine. The repertoire was sequenced with immunoSEQ multiplex PCR; TCRdb's copy has only in-frame clones and lacks some. The sample contains about 150,000 clones, about nine tenths of which appear only once. Material: peripheral blood, obtained 28 days after the second AZD1222 dose. Receptors originate from an adult who received the AZD1222 COVID-19 vaccine.

The gene calls are TRBV19 and TRBJ2-1; 8 bases fit TRBD1. This CDR3 is 15 amino acids long. The trim removed 7 bases at V and 2 bases at J, leaving 7 bases unmatched. Germline lookup yields CDR1 LNHDA and CDR2 SQIVND (reference sequence). In nucleotides, the CDR3 is TGTGCCAGTATTGTTGACAGGGGCGCCTACAATGAGCAGTTCTTC. It specifies CASIVDRGAYNEQFF.

This clone has a handful of counts. The chain carries TRBV18 and TRBJ2-2, with 8 bases matching TRBD2. Germline trimming cut 3 bases from V and 4 bases from J; bases unmatched to any gene: 1. The CDR3 spans 14 residues. CDR1 KGHSH and CDR2 LQKENI come from the germline V gene. The CDR3 is CASSPRGGTGELFF. CDR3 nucleotides: TGTGCCAGCTCACCCCGGGGGGGCACCGGGGAGCTGTTTTTT.

The J gene is TRBJ2-1, the V gene TRBV19; 7 nucleotides agree with TRBD1. The germline gives CDR1 LNHDA, CDR2 SQIVND (reference sequence). This CDR3 is 15 amino acids long. V dropped 6 bases and J dropped 6; count of bases not matched to a gene: 11. CDR3 sequence reads: CASRTLDRVGNEQFF. CDR3 DNA sequence: TGTGCCAGTAGGACTCTCGACAGGGTCGGCAATGAGCAGTTCTTC. Filled out from reference TRBV19 and TRBJ2-1, the complete variable domain reads DGGITQSPKYLFRKEGQNVTLSCEQNLNHDAMYWYRQDPGQGLRLIYYSQIVNDFQKGDIAEGYSVSREKKESFPLTVTSAQKNPTAFYLCASRTLDRVGNEQFFGPGTRLTVL.

The V call is TRBV4-1, the J call TRBJ2-7; D gene uncertain. Trimming removed 1 base from V and 2 bases from J, with 9 bases in between. CDR3 size: 14 residues. Looked up from germline, CDR1 is MGHRA and CDR2 is YSYEKL. CDR3 residues: CASSQGPSPYEQYF. In DNA, the CDR3 is TGCGCCAGCAGCCAAGGACCGAGTCCCTACGAGCAGTACTTC.

The gene calls are TRBV10-3 and TRBJ2-7; the match to TRBD1 covers 12 bases. The CDR3 extends over 14 amino acids. Germline V CDR1 and CDR2: ENHRY, SYGVKD. V shed 8 bases, J shed 4 bases, and the junction held 6 bases outside the gene matches. The chain's CDR3 is CAIRGDRGQYEQYF. In DNA form, the CDR3 reads TGTGCCATCCGGGGGGACAGGGGGCAATACGAGCAGTACTTC.

V usage is TRBV19 and J usage is TRBJ1-5; 7 bases match TRBD1. Trimming cost V 5 bases and J 5 bases; bases outside gene matches: 12. The CDR3 consists of 16 residues. The germline V gene has CDR1 LNHDA and CDR2 SQIVND (reference sequence). CDR3 bases: TGTGCCAGTAGTGCCAGGACAGGTCTGATGGATCAGCCCCAGCATTTT. This sequence encodes CASSARTGLMDQPQHF.

This chain joins TRBV30 and TRBJ1-5; no firm D call. The length of the CDR3 is 15 residues. Trimming removed 5 bases at V and 2 bases at J, with 16 bases between. CDR1 and CDR2 from the germline V gene are GTSNPN and SVGIG (reference sequence). CDR3 protein: CAWDTRRGGNQPQHF. In nucleotides, the CDR3 is TGTGCCTGGGATACCAGGCGGGGTGGCAATCAGCCCCAGCATTTT. Full variable domain (remainder filled in from reference TRBV30 and TRBJ1-5): SQTIHQWPATLVQPVGSPLSLECTVEGTSNPNLYWYRQAAGRGLQLLFYSVGIGQISSEVPQNLSASRPQDRQFILSSKKLLLSDSGFYLCAWDTRRGGNQPQHFGDGTRLSIL.

J is TRBJ1-2 and V is TRBV12-3 or TRBV12-4, with D unresolved. The CDR3 totals 11 residues. V was pared by 3 bases and J by 6 bases, with 5 bases between. The DNA for the CDR3 is TGTGCCAGCAGTTTTGGGGATGGCTACACCTTC. Protein: CASSFGDGYTF.

This chain uses TRBV19 with TRBJ1-6; 8 nucleotides agree with TRBD1. The V gene end was trimmed by 6 bases and the J gene end by 7 bases; junction bases not matched to a gene: 2. In germline, CDR1 is LNHDA, CDR2 SQIVND (reference sequence). The CDR3 extends over 13 amino acids. CDR3 sequence (DNA): TGTGCCAGTAGGACAGGGGTGAATTCACCCCTCCACTTT. It encodes CASRTGVNSPLHF. Together with reference TRBV19 and TRBJ1-6, the CDR3 gives the full variable domain: DGGITQSPKYLFRKEGQNVTLSCEQNLNHDAMYWYRQDPGQGLRLIYYSQIVNDFQKGDIAEGYSVSREKKESFPLTVTSAQKNPTAFYLCASRTGVNSPLHFGNGTRLTVT.

As regards this clone: Germline is not matched at one junction end, which may reflect a read error. The V call is TRBV27, the J call TRBJ2-7; 13 nucleotides line up with TRBD2. The length of the CDR3 is 15 residues. Germline assignment: CDR1 MNHEY and CDR2 SMNVEV (reference sequence). The CDR3 loop is CASSLSTSGRYEQYF. For the CDR3, the DNA is TGTGCCAGCAGTCTATCGACTAGCGGGAGGTACGAGCAGTACTTC.

CDR3 nucleotide sequence: TGTGCCAGCAGCCCCATAGGACACGGCACAGATACGCAGTATTTT. Residues: CASSPIGHGTDTQYF. The chain has TRBV5-8 and TRBJ2-3, with D tentatively TRBD1 (5 bases). Per the germline V gene, CDR1 is SGHTS and CDR2 is YDEGEE. The CDR3 covers 15 residues. V lost 4 bases, J lost 1 base, and 13 bases lay in between. Looking up the rest from reference TRBV5-8 and TRBJ2-3 gives the full variable domain: EAGVTQSPTHLIKTRGQQATLRCSPISGHTSVYWYQQALGLGLQFLLWYDEGEERNRGNFPPRFSGRQFPNYSSELNVNALELEDSALYLCASSPIGHGTDTQYFGPGTRLTVL.

CDR3 amino acids: CASSIGGSANTEAFF. The CDR3 nucleotides are TGTGCCAGTAGTATAGGAGGAAGCGCGAACACTGAAGCTTTCTTT. The chain carries TRBV19 and TRBJ1-1; D remains ambiguous. Germline V CDR1 and CDR2: LNHDA, SQIVND (reference sequence). The germline V and J ends were trimmed by 1 base and 1 base, with 10 bases remaining between them. The length of the CDR3 is 15 residues.

The chain recombines TRBV6-5 with TRBJ2-7, with 7 bases that match TRBD2. The CDR3 contains 14 residues. Losses at the gene ends were 4 bases for V and 2 bases for J; bases not matched to a gene: 5. From germline, CDR1 is MNHEY and CDR2 SVGAGI. The CDR3, as DNA: TGTGCCAGCAGTTCCGGGACTACCCCCTACGAGCAGTACTTC. It specifies CASSSGTTPYEQYF.

The rearrangement joins TRBV9 to TRBJ2-5, with TRBD2 matching 8 bases. The V gene's germline CDR1 is SGDLS and CDR2 YYNGEE. This CDR3 has 15 amino acids. Losses at the gene ends were 3 bases for V and 4 bases for J; bases not matched to a gene: 8. The CDR3 protein is CASSDPGLERETQYF. As DNA, the CDR3 is TGTGCCAGCAGCGACCCGGGACTAGAGAGAGAGACCCAGTACTTC.

The rearrangement uses TRBV18 and TRBJ1-1; a weak D match, TRBD1 (6 bases). The CDR3 is made up of 13 amino acids. V lost 5 bases to trimming and J lost 1 base, with 8 bases between them. Germline loops: CDR1 KGHSH, CDR2 LQKENI. This CDR3 reads CASSRGQNTEAFF. The CDR3 DNA reads TGTGCCAGCTCAAGGGGACAGAACACTGAAGCTTTCTTT.

CDR3 sequence reads: CASSPQWGYNYGYTF. The CDR3 DNA is TGTGCCAGCAGCCCGCAGTGGGGATACAACTATGGCTACACCTTC. V gene TRBV7-9 combines with J gene TRBJ1-2; no definite D call. Germline V gene sequence: CDR1 SEHNR, CDR2 FQNEAQ (reference sequence). This CDR3 has 15 residues. V was cut by 5 bases and J by 2 bases, with 15 bases left in between.

Notes on this clone: At one boundary the junction diverges from the germline segment, which might be a read error. The chain has TRBV19 and TRBJ1-1, with D hard to call. Germline V gene data show CDR1 as LNHDA and CDR2 as SQIVND (reference sequence). The CDR3 has 12 residues. The CDR3 region is CASRMGRVEAFF. CDR3 sequence (DNA): TGTGCGAGTAGAATGGGCCGGGTTGAAGCTTTCTTT.

J is TRBJ1-2 and V is TRBV7-8, with TRBD1 as a possible D gene (6 bases). Trimming removed 5 bases at V and 2 bases at J, with 12 bases between. Germline lookup yields CDR1 SGHVS and CDR2 FQNEAQ. CDR3 length equals 14 residues. CDR3 sequence (DNA): TGTGCCAGCAGCCCAGGAGACAGGAACTATGGCTACACCTTC. This codes for CASSPGDRNYGYTF. Complete variable domain (other parts from reference TRBV7-8 and TRBJ1-2): GAGVSQSPRYKVAKRGQDVALRCDPISGHVSLFWYQQALGQGPEFLTYFQNEAQLDKSGLPSDRFFAERPEGSVSTLKIQRTQQEDSAVYLCASSPGDRNYGYTFGSGTRLTVV.